Each of the 20 T cell receptor beta chains below was sequenced from the same sample in a study of cytomegalovirus exposure and HLA in healthy donors. The PCR was carried out with 60 Vbeta primers and 13 Jbeta primers. Sequencing used immunoSEQ multiplex PCR; TCRdb keeps in-frame clones, though not all of them. The sample holds some 99,000 clones, roughly 70% seen once. Sequenced material: PBMCs. These receptor sequences come from a woman between 65 and 79 years old in good health and CMV-seropositive.

The chain recombines TRBV19 with TRBJ2-1; D unclear. Trimming took 4 bases from V and 0 from J, leaving 13 bases between them. CDR1 LNHDA and CDR2 SQIVND come from the germline V gene (reference sequence). The CDR3 is 16 amino acids. As DNA, the CDR3 is TGTGCCAGTAGTACTTACAGCCTGAGCTCCTACAATGAGCAGTTCTTC. It yields the protein CASSTYSLSSYNEQFF.

In its sample, this clone was seen a few times. The chain joins TRBV4-1 to TRBJ2-7, with D perhaps matching TRBD1 (5 bases). Germline-derived CDR1 and CDR2 are MGHRA and YSYEKL. This CDR3 has 14 amino acids. V was pared by 0 bases and J by 6 bases, with 12 bases between. The CDR3 region is CASSQDLTVVEQYF. CDR3 sequence (DNA): TGCGCCAGCAGCCAAGACCTGACAGTTGTCGAGCAGTACTTC.

The chain recombines TRBV2 with TRBJ1-1; D is perhaps TRBD1 (6 bases). The CDR3 length is 14 residues. The germline V gene has CDR1 SNHLY and CDR2 FYNNEI. Between the trimmed V and J ends, which lost 4 bases and 1 base, there was a span of 10 bases. The CDR3 loop is CASSVQGSNTEAFF. CDR3 DNA sequence: TGTGCCAGCAGTGTACAGGGTTCGAACACTGAAGCTTTCTTT.

This clone was seen once. The gene calls are TRBV19 and TRBJ2-5, with 14 positions matching TRBD2. The CDR3 has 16 residues. V shed 10 bases and J 2 bases; nucleotides not matched to a gene: 9. Germline V lookup: CDR1 LNHDA, CDR2 SQIVND (reference sequence). The CDR3 DNA reads TGTGCCACAACCGGGACTAGCGGGGGAAGGCAAGAGACCCAGTACTTC. It translates to CATTGTSGGRQETQYF.

This clone was found a few times. The chain is built from TRBV7-8 and TRBJ2-3; 9 nucleotides line up with TRBD1. Germline CDR1 is SGHVS and CDR2 is FQNEAQ. V dropped 2 bases and J dropped 6; count of bases not matched to a gene: 6. The CDR3 is made up of 15 amino acids. The CDR3 here is CASSLRGQGWDTQYF. The CDR3 nucleotides are TGTGCCAGCAGCTTAAGGGGACAGGGCTGGGATACGCAGTATTTT.

The chain uses TRBV23-1 and TRBJ1-1; D is ambiguous. TRBV23-1 is assigned to the ORF class and has an uncertain function. CDR3 size: 12 residues. The V gene lost 10 bases and the J gene lost 11 bases, with 20 bases spanning the gap. The CDR3 nucleotides read TGCGCCAACACCCGGGAGGCAGTAGAGGCTTTCTTT. Protein: CANTREAVEAFF.

The rearrangement links TRBV30 to TRBJ1-6, with a weak D call TRBD1 (5 bases). The V gene's germline CDR1 is GTSNPN and CDR2 SVGIG (reference sequence). The CDR3 sequence is 13 residues long. Trimming stripped 0 bases from V and 6 bases from J, with 6 bases between. The DNA of the CDR3 is TGTGCCTGGAGTGTACAGGCTAATTCACCCCTCCACTTT. Amino acids: CAWSVQANSPLHF.

The genes are TRBV30 and TRBJ1-3; D uncertain. Germline values: CDR1 GTSNPN, CDR2 SVGIG (reference sequence). The CDR3 runs to 13 residues. V dropped 3 bases and J dropped 3 bases, with 9 bases sitting between them. The chain's CDR3 is CAWRPGGGNTIYF. DNA of the CDR3: TGTGCCTGGAGACCCGGCGGTGGAAACACCATATATTTT.

This chain uses TRBV30 with TRBJ2-7; 8 bases align to TRBD2. The CDR3 has 13 residues. Per the germline V gene, CDR1 is GTSNPN and CDR2 is SVGIG (reference sequence). The CDR3 loop is CARGGDGGHEQYF. In DNA, the CDR3 is TGTGCACGGGGGGGGGATGGAGGTCACGAGCAGTACTTC.

The chain recombines TRBV7-9 with TRBJ1-2; D is unclear. Germline V gene lookup returns CDR1 SEHNR and CDR2 FQNEAQ (reference sequence). V was pared by 5 bases and J by 0 bases, with 10 bases between. CDR3 length: 14 residues. In DNA, the CDR3 is TGTGCCAGCAGCCGGGATCCTACTAACTATGGCTACACCTTC. Translation: CASSRDPTNYGYTF. The entire variable domain, with the rest obtained from reference TRBV7-9 and TRBJ1-2, is as follows: DTGVSQNPRHKITKRGQNVTFRCDPISEHNRLYWYRQTLGQGPEFLTYFQNEAQLEKSRLLSDRFSAERPKGSFSTLEIQRTEQGDSAMYLCASSRDPTNYGYTFGSGTRLTVV.

The genes are TRBV29-1 and TRBJ1-1; D may be TRBD1 (5 bases). Trimming stripped 6 bases from V and 4 bases from J, with 15 bases between. CDR3 length equals 13 residues. The germline V gene encodes CDR1 SQVTM and CDR2 ANQGSEA. CDR3 in amino acids: CSVVKGLVTEAFF. The DNA for the CDR3 is TGCAGCGTAGTCAAGGGGTTGGTCACTGAAGCTTTCTTT.

The genes are TRBV7-8 and TRBJ2-1; D gene uncertain. The ends were cut back, 4 bases at V and 3 bases at J, with 7 bases in the middle. The CDR3 runs to 13 residues. CDR1 is SGHVS and CDR2 is FQNEAQ in the germline V gene. Here the CDR3 reads CASSSPGYNEQFF. CDR3 in DNA: TGTGCCAGCAGCTCACCGGGCTACAATGAGCAGTTCTTC.

This sequence joins TRBV29-1 and TRBJ2-4; 9 nucleotides align to TRBD2. The germline V gene has CDR1 SQVTM and CDR2 ANQGSEA. CDR3 size: 16 residues. V shed 7 bases and J 6 bases; nucleotides not matched to a gene: 16. The CDR3 region has the DNA TGCAGCGCTACCCTGGTAGCGGGGGCCGGGGGAAACATTCAGTACTTC. Translation: CSATLVAGAGGNIQYF. The variable domain in full, with the rest retrieved from reference TRBV29-1 and TRBJ2-4, is SAVISQKPSRDICQRGTSLTIQCQVDSQVTMMFWYRQQPGQSLTLIATANQGSEATYESGFVIDKFPISRPNLTFSTLTVSNMSPEDSSIYLCSATLVAGAGGNIQYFGAGTRLSVL.

This clone showed up just a few times. The rearrangement joins TRBV6-1 to TRBJ1-2; no reliable D call. The germline gives CDR1 MNHNS, CDR2 SASEGT. The CDR3 is 14 residues long. V was cut by 7 bases and J by 3 bases, with 15 bases left in between. CDR3 coding DNA: TGTGCCAGCAACCCCGGAGGGCTACACTATGGCTACACCTTC. As protein: CASNPGGLHYGYTF.

V usage is TRBV9 and J usage is TRBJ2-2; maybe TRBD1 (5 bases). Germline CDR1 and CDR2: SGDLS and YYNGEE. V was shortened by 2 bases and J by 1 base, with 9 bases between the two germline ends. This CDR3 region has 15 residues. DNA of the CDR3: TGTGCCAGCAGCGTGTCCAGGGAGAACACCGGGGAGCTGTTTTTT. It codes for CASSVSRENTGELFF.

The chain carries TRBV11-2 and TRBJ1-2; 9 positions agree with TRBD1. Unmatched junction bases numbered 9, after V lost 3 bases and J lost 7 bases. Looked up from germline, CDR1 is SGHAT and CDR2 is FQNNGV. CDR3 length: 15 amino acids. Here the CDR3 reads CASSLASGQGGGYTF. The CDR3 DNA is TGTGCCAGCAGCTTGGCCTCGGGACAGGGCGGTGGCTACACCTTC.

V is TRBV7-2 and J is TRBJ2-5, with unresolved D. The CDR3 is 16 amino acids. V was clipped by 5 bases and J by 5 bases, with 21 bases between them. From germline, CDR1 is SGHTA and CDR2 FQGNSA. CDR3 loop: CASSIEGFGSGETQYF. CDR3 sequence (DNA): TGTGCCAGCAGCATAGAAGGTTTCGGGTCCGGGGAGACCCAGTACTTC.

V usage is TRBV25-1 and J usage is TRBJ1-2; 8 bases match TRBD1. J was trimmed by 0 bases and V by 7 bases; bases with no gene match: 4. CDR3 length: 14 residues. Germline CDR1 MGHDK, CDR2 SYGVNS. This CDR3 is CASTQGGTNYGYTF. The CDR3 bases are TGTGCCAGCACACAGGGGGGAACTAACTATGGCTACACCTTC.

The chain uses TRBV29-1 and TRBJ2-1, with D perhaps TRBD1 (6 bases). The CDR3 consists of 15 residues. Germline values: CDR1 SQVTM, CDR2 ANQGSEA. V dropped 4 bases and J dropped 2 bases, with 15 bases sitting between them. The DNA for the CDR3 is TGCAGCGTTGTCCCCACAGGGTTCGCCTACAATGAGCAGTTCTTC. Protein sequence: CSVVPTGFAYNEQFF.

CDR3 residues: CASSMWTGVGTEAFF. DNA for the CDR3: TGTGCCAGTAGTATGTGGACAGGGGTGGGCACTGAAGCTTTCTTT. The chain recombines TRBV19 with TRBJ1-1, with 9 positions matching TRBD1. Trimming took 3 bases from V and 4 from J; bases not matched to a gene: 6. From germline, CDR1 is LNHDA and CDR2 SQIVND (reference sequence). The CDR3 has 15 residues.